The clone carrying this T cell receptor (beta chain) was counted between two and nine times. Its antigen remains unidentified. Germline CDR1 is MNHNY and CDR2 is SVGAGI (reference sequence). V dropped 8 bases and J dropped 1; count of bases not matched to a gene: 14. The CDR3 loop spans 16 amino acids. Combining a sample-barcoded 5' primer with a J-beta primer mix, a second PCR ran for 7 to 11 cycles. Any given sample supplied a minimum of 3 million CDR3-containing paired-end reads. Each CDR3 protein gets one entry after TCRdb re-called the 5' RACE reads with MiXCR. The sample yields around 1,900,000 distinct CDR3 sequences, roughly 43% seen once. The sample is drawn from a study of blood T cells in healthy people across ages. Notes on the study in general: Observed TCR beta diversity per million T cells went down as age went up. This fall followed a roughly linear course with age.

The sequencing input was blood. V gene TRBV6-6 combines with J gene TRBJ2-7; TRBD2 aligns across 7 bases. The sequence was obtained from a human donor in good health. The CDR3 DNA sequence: TGTGCCAGCGGGGGGGGGATCACATTATTTTCCTACGAGCAGTACTTC. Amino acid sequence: CASGGGITLFSYEQYF.